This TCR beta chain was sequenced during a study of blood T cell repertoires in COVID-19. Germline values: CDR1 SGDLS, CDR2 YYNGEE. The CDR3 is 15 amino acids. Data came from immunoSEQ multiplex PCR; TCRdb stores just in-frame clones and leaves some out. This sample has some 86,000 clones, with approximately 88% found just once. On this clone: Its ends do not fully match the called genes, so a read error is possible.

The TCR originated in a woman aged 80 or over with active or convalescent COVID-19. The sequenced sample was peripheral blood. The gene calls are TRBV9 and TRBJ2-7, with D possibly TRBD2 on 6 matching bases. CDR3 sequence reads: CASSVGRDQTYQQYF. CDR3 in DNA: TGTGCCAGCAGCGTTGGGCGGGACCAGACCTACCAGCAGTACTTC.